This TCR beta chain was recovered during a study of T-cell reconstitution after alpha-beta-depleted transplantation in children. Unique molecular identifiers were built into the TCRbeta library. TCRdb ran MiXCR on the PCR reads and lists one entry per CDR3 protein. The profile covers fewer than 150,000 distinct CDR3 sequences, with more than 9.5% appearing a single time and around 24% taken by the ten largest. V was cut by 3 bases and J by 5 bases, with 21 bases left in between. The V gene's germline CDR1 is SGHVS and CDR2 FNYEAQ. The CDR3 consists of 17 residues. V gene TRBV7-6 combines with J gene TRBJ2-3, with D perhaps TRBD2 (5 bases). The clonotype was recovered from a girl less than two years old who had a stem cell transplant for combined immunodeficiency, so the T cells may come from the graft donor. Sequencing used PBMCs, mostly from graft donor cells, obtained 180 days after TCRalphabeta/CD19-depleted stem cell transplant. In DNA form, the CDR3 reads TGTGCCAGCAGCTTCACGGCCGAACGAGGGTGGATAGATACGCAGTATTTT. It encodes CASSFTAERGWIDTQYF.